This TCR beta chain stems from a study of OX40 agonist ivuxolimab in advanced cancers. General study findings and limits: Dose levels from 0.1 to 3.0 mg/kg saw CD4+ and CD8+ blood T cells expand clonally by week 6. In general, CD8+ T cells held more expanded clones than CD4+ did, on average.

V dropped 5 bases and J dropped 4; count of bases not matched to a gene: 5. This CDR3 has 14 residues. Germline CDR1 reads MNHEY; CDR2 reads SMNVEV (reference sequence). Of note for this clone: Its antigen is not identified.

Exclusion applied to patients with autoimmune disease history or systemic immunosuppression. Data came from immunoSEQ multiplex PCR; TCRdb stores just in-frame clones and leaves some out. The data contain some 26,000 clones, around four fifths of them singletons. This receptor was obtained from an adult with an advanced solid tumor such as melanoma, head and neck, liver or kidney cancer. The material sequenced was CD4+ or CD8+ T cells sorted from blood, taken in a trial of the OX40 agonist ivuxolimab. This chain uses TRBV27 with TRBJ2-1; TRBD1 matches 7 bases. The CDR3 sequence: CASSVEGAYNEQFF. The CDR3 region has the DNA TGTGCCAGCAGTGTCGAGGGGGCGTACAATGAGCAGTTCTTC.